Listed below are T cell receptor beta chains from one sample, sequenced in a study of T cell responses to AZD1222 COVID-19 vaccine. Data came from immunoSEQ multiplex PCR; TCRdb stores just in-frame clones and leaves some out. This repertoire shows 150,000 or so clones, around 90% found once; its top ten account for roughly 6.2%. The material was peripheral blood, obtained 28 days after the second AZD1222 dose. The receptors originated from an adult who received the AZD1222 COVID-19 vaccine. Both conserved end residues are part of each CDR3. A D gene is named only where the DNA matches it firmly. The size field is filled for only some rows; it gives once, few, many or a size class.

clone_size,cdr3_length,d_call,j_call,v_call,cdr3_nt,cdr3_aa
.,14,.,TRBJ1-5,TRBV15,TGTGCCACCAGCAGAGCTGGGGGCAATCAGCCCCAGCATTTT,CATSRAGGNQPQHF
.,15,.,TRBJ1-2,TRBV5-1,TGCGCCAGCAGCTTAGGGGTTCAACCCCAGTATGGCTACACCTTC,CASSLGVQPQYGYTF
.,13,TRBD1,TRBJ1-6,TRBV30,TGTGCCTGGACCTGGACAGGGAGTTCACCCCTCCACTTT,CAWTWTGSSPLHF
.,15,.,TRBJ2-7,TRBV5-8,TGTGCCAGCAGCCCCGAGGGGACTCACTCCTACGAGCAGTACTTC,CASSPEGTHSYEQYF
.,19,TRBD1,TRBJ2-2,TRBV29-1,TGCAGCGTTGAAGGATATCGGACAGGGGGCGATACGAACACCGGGGAGCTGTTTTTT,CSVEGYRTGGDTNTGELFF
.,14,TRBD1,TRBJ1-5,TRBV6-5,TGTGCCAGCAGTTCCGACAGGGGGGTGCGGCCCCAGCATTTT,CASSSDRGVRPQHF
.,13,.,TRBJ2-4,TRBV28,TGTGCCAGCAGTGACGGACAGCAAAACATTCAGTACTTC,CASSDGQQNIQYF
.,14,.,TRBJ2-7,TRBV28,TGTGCCAGCAGTCACCCGACCCTCAACTACGAGCAGTACTTC,CASSHPTLNYEQYF
.,14,.,TRBJ2-1,TRBV6-5,TGTGCCAGCAGTATTGCTTACCAATACAATGAGCAGTTCTTC,CASSIAYQYNEQFF
.,14,.,TRBJ2-3,TRBV6-1,TGTGCCAGCAGTGAAGTTGGAGTTGCAGATACGCAGTATTTT,CASSEVGVADTQYF
.,13,TRBD1,TRBJ2-7,TRBV27,TGTGCCAGCAGCCCACTCGACAGGGCGGAGCAGTACTTC,CASSPLDRAEQYF
.,14,.,TRBJ1-3,TRBV3-1/TRBV3-2,TGTGCCAGCAGCCAAGAGCTCTCTGGAAACACCATATATTTT,CASSQELSGNTIYF
.,15,.,TRBJ1-2,TRBV19,TGTGCCAGTAGTACCCCCGGGGAAGCAGGAGATGGCTACACCTTC,CASSTPGEAGDGYTF
.,17,.,TRBJ1-5,TRBV21-1,TGTGCCAGCAGCAAAACTAGGACTCTGGTTAGCAATCAGCCCCAGCATTTT,CASSKTRTLVSNQPQHF
.,16,TRBD1,TRBJ1-6,TRBV30,TGTGCCTGGACCCGAAAAGACAGGGGGTACAATTCACCCCTCCACTTT,CAWTRKDRGYNSPLHF
once,13,.,TRBJ2-7,TRBV6-5,TGTGCCAGCAGTCCCATAGCCTCCTACGAGCAGTACTTC,CASSPIASYEQYF
.,12,.,TRBJ2-2,TRBV9,TGTGCCAGCAGAGGGAACACCGGGGAGCTGTTTTTT,CASRGNTGELFF
.,15,TRBD1,TRBJ2-3,TRBV18,TGTGCCAGCTCACTGGGACAGGCCGTTTCGGATACGCAGTATTTT,CASSLGQAVSDTQYF
.,13,.,TRBJ1-1,TRBV6-2/TRBV6-3,TGTGCCAGCAGCTATGGACAGCACACTGAAGCTTTCTTT,CASSYGQHTEAFF
once,16,.,TRBJ2-5,TRBV4-2,TGTGCCAGCAGCCAGTCCCTAGTATGGGATAAAGAGACCCAGTACTTC,CASSQSLVWDKETQYF
.,17,.,TRBJ1-2,TRBV30,TGTGCCTGGAGTGTACACAGTGCTCCTAAAGCTAACTATGGCTACACCTTC,CAWSVHSAPKANYGYTF
.,16,.,TRBJ2-2,TRBV7-8,TGTGCCAGCAGCGATAGAGGGGCGAGAAGTCCCGGGGAGCTGTTTTTT,CASSDRGARSPGELFF
.,15,TRBD1,TRBJ1-2,TRBV4-1,TGCGCCAGCAGAACCCCGGGGACAGGGTCCCAGCGGGTTACCTTC,CASRTPGTGSQRVTF
few,13,.,TRBJ1-1,TRBV19,TGTGCCAGTAGTAATTATATGAACACTGAAGCTTTCTTT,CASSNYMNTEAFF
.,15,TRBD2,TRBJ2-1,TRBV9,TGTGCCAGCAGCACCGGGACTAGCGTATACAATGAGCAGTTCTTC,CASSTGTSVYNEQFF
.,14,TRBD1,TRBJ2-7,TRBV6-5,TGTGCCAGCAGTTACTGGGACAGGGTCCACGAGCAGTACTTC,CASSYWDRVHEQYF